Below, 2 T cell receptor beta chains from the same sample are listed, as sequenced in a study of cytomegalovirus exposure and HLA in healthy donors. Libraries were prepared by immunoSEQ multiplex PCR; TCRdb keeps only in-frame clonotypes and omits some of them. The table includes around 65,000 clones, around 93% detected once. The sequenced sample consisted of PBMCs. The receptors come from a young man in good health and CMV-seropositive.

CDR3 amino acids: CAWSVDRAYEQYF. In nucleotides, the CDR3 is TGTGCCTGGAGTGTTGACAGGGCCTACGAGCAGTACTTC. This chain connects TRBV30 to TRBJ2-7; 7 positions agree with TRBD1. Germline values: CDR1 GTSNPN, CDR2 SVGIG (reference sequence). The CDR3 spans 13 residues. Unmatched junction bases numbered 1, after V lost 0 bases and J lost 2 bases.

A single count supports this clone. The rearrangement links TRBV9 to TRBJ2-2; tentative D call: TRBD1 (5 bases). V lost 2 bases to trimming and J lost 0 bases, with 14 bases between them. Germline CDR1 and CDR2: SGDLS and YYNGEE. The CDR3 runs to 17 residues. The CDR3 region has the DNA TGTGCCAGCAGCGTTCCCATCCAGGGCGCGAACACCGGGGAGCTGTTTTTT. Residues: CASSVPIQGANTGELFF.